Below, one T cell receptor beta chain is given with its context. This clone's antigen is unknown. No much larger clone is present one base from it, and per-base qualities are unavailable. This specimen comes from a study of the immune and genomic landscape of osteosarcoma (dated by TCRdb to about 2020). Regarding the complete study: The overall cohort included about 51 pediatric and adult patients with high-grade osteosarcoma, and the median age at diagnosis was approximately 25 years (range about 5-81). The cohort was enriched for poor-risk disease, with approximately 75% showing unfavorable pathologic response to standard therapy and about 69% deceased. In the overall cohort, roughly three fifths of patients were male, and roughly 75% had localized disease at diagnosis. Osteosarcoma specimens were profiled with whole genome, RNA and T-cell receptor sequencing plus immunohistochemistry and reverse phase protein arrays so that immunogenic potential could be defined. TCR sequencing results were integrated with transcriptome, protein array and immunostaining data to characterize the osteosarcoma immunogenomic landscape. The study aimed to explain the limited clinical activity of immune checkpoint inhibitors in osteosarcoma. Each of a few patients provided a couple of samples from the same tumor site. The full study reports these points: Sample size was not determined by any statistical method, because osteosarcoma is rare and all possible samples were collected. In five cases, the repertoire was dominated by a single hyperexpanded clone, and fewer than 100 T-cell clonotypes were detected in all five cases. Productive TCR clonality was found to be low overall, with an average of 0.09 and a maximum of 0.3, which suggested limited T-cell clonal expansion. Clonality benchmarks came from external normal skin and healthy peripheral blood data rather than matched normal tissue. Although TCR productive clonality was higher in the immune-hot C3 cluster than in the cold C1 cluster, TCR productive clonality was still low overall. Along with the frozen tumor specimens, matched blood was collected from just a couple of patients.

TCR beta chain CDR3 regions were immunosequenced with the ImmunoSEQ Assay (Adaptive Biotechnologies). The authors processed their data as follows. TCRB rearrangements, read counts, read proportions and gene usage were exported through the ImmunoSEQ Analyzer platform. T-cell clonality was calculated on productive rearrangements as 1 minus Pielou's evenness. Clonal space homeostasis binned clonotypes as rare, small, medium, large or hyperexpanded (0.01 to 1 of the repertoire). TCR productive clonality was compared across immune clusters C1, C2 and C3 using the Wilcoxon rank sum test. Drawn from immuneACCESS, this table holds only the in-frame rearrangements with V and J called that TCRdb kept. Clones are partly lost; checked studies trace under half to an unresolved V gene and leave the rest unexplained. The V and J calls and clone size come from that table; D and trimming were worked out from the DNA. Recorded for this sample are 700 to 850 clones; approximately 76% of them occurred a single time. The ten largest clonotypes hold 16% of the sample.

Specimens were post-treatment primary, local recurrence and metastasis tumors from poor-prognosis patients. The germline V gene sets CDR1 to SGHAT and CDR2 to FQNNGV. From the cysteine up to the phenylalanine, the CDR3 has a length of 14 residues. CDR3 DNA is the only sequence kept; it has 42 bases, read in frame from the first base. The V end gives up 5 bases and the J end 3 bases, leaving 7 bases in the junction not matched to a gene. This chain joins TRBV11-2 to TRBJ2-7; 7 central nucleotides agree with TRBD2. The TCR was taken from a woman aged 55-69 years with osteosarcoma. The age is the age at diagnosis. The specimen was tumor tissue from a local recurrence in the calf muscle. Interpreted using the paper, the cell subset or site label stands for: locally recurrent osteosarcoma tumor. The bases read TGTGCCAGCAGCCGAAGCGGGGCGAGCTACGAGCAGTACTTC. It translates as CASSRSGASYEQYF.